These 8 T cell receptor beta chains originate from one sample sequenced in a study of shared clonotypes between healthy human individuals. Naive CD8 isolation took CD45RO-negative cells positively selected for CCR7 and excluded terminally differentiated effector memory CD45RA+ cells. Repertoires were generated with immunoSEQ multiplex PCR, while TCRdb's copy carries only in-frame clones and drops some. Here the sample spans millions of clones, roughly 91% being singletons. The sequenced material came from naive CD8+ T cells from PBMCs. All receptors come from a man aged 18 to 30 in good health. Some clones in this sample may be carry-over from other donors' samples.

V gene TRBV11-2 combines with J gene TRBJ2-7; TRBD1 aligns across 11 bases. There are 17 residues in the CDR3. Germline assignment: CDR1 SGHAT and CDR2 FQNNGV. V gave up 2 bases and J gave up 0 bases; unmatched junction bases: 6. The DNA for the CDR3 is TGTGCCAGCAGCTTACCCCGGACAGGGGGCAGCTCCTACGAGCAGTACTTC. Its translation: CASSLPRTGGSSYEQYF.

This clone was recorded once. The V call is TRBV11-2, the J call TRBJ2-7; D might be TRBD1 or TRBD2, each matching 5 bases. The CDR3 is 14 amino acids. Germline loops: CDR1 SGHAT, CDR2 FQNNGV. The germline V and J ends were trimmed by 5 bases and 4 bases, with 15 bases remaining between them. The CDR3 here is CASSPRDGTYEQYF. Here the CDR3 DNA reads TGTGCCAGCAGCCCCCGGGACGGAACTTACGAGCAGTACTTC. Using reference TRBV11-2 and TRBJ2-7 for the parts outside the CDR3, the full variable domain is EAGVAQSPRYKIIEKRQSVAFWCNPISGHATLYWYQQILGQGPKLLIQFQNNGVVDDSQLPKDRFSAERLKGVDSTLKIQPAKLEDSAVYLCASSPRDGTYEQYFGPGTRLTVT.

This chain joins TRBV4-1 and TRBJ2-2; 10 bases agree with TRBD1. Trimming at V came to 6 bases and at J to 0 bases, leaving 4 bases not matched to a gene. The CDR3 contains 16 residues. Germline CDR1 MGHRA, CDR2 YSYEKL. CDR3 coding DNA: TGCGCCAGCAGTGACAGGGGGCCCGCGAACACCGGGGAGCTGTTTTTT. Protein product: CASSDRGPANTGELFF.

The rearrangement joins TRBV7-6 to TRBJ2-2; a possible D gene is TRBD2 (6 bases). CDR3 length equals 14 residues. V lost 1 base and J lost 6, with 9 bases in between. Germline CDR1 and CDR2: SGHVS and FNYEAQ. DNA for the CDR3: TGTGCCAGCAGCTTAGTACGGGGGTCCGGGGAGCTGTTTTTT. Translated: CASSLVRGSGELFF.

The gene calls are TRBV4-2 and TRBJ2-7; 7 bases line up with TRBD2. CDR3 length: 11 amino acids. Losses at the gene ends were 6 bases for V and 6 bases for J; bases not matched to a gene: 2. Germline V gives CDR1 LGHNA, CDR2 YNFKEQ. The CDR3 nucleotides read TGTGCCAGCAGGGGGGGGATCGAGCAGTACTTC. Translating it yields CASRGGIEQYF.

The chain has TRBV7-2 and TRBJ1-2; the D gene is possibly TRBD1 (5 bases). This CDR3 spans 13 amino acids. Germline CDR1 reads SGHTA; CDR2 reads FQGNSA. Trimming stripped 8 bases from V and 4 bases from J, with 14 bases between. The CDR3 loop reads CASARQTSYGYTF. For the CDR3, the DNA is TGTGCCAGCGCAAGACAGACTTCCTATGGCTACACCTTC. Together with reference TRBV7-2 and TRBJ1-2, the CDR3 gives the full variable domain: GAGVSQSPSNKVTEKGKDVELRCDPISGHTALYWYRQSLGQGLEFLIYFQGNSAPDKSGLPSDRFSAERTGGSVSTLTIQRTQQEDSAVYLCASARQTSYGYTFGSGTRLTVV.

In this sample, this clone turned up once. The chain carries TRBV6-1 and TRBJ1-6, with TRBD1 as a possible D gene (5 bases). The V gene's germline CDR1 is MNHNS and CDR2 SASEGT. V dropped 5 bases and J dropped 7 bases, with 12 bases sitting between them. The CDR3 extends over 14 amino acids. CDR3 residues: CASSYTGSNSPLHF. CDR3 nucleotides: TGTGCCAGCAGTTATACAGGATCGAATTCACCCCTCCACTTT.

This clone came up a few times. The chain carries TRBV7-9 and TRBJ2-2; no definite D call. Germline V gene data show CDR1 as SEHNR and CDR2 as FQNEAQ (reference sequence). This CDR3 comprises 17 residues. The ends were cut back, 4 bases at V and 1 base at J, with 16 bases in the middle. CDR3 region: CASSSSSTALNTGELFF. The CDR3, as DNA: TGTGCCAGCAGCTCCAGCAGCACGGCACTGAACACCGGGGAGCTGTTTTTT.